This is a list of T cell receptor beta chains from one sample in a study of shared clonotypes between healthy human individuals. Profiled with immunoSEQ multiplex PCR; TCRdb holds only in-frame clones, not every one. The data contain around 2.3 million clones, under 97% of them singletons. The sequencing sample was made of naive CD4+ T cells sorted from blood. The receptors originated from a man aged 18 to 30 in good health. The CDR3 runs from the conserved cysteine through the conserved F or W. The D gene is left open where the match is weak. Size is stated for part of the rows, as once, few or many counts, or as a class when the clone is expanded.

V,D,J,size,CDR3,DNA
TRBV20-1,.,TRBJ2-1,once,CSARDIVEQFF,TGCAGTGCTAGAGATATAGTTGAGCAGTTCTTC
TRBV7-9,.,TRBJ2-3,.,CASSKGTRTDTQYF,TGTGCCAGCAGCAAGGGGACACGCACAGATACGCAGTATTTT
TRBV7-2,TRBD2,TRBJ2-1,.,CASRSEASSGEQFF,TGTGCCAGCAGATCAGAGGCGTCTAGCGGAGAGCAGTTCTTC
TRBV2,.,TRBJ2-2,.,CASRPTTNTGELFF,TGTGCCAGCAGGCCGACAACGAACACCGGGGAGCTGTTTTTT
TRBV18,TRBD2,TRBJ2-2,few,CASSPGLAGNTGELFF,TGTGCCAGCTCACCCGGACTAGCGGGGAACACCGGGGAGCTGTTTTTT
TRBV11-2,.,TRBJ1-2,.,CASSLVPGVRGYTF,TGTGCCAGCAGCTTAGTTCCGGGCGTCCGTGGCTACACCTTC
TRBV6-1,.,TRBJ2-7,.,CASSDSGVIYEQYF,TGTGCCAGCAGTGACAGTGGCGTGATTTACGAGCAGTACTTC
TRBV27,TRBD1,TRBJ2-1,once,CASSLGQGPYNEQFF,TGTGCCAGCAGTTTGGGACAGGGGCCCTACAATGAGCAGTTCTTC
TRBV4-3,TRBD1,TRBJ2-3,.,CASSRGQGVSTDTQYF,TGCGCCAGCAGCCGTGGACAGGGTGTGAGCACAGATACGCAGTATTTT
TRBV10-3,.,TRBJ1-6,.,CATADSNSPLHF,TGTGCCACCGCGGACTCGAATTCACCCCTCCACTTT
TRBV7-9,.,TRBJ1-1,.,CASSLDGTTDTEAFF,TGTGCCAGCAGCTTAGATGGGACAACCGACACTGAAGCTTTCTTT
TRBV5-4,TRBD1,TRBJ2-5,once,CASSPQPGQSQETQYF,TGTGCCAGCAGCCCACAGCCGGGACAGTCCCAAGAGACCCAGTACTTC
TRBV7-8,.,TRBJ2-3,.,CASSLARGLSSTDTQYF,TGTGCCAGCAGCTTAGCGCGAGGACTGAGTAGCACAGATACGCAGTATTTT
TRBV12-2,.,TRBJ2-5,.,CASRLRVGETQYF,TGTGCAAGTCGCTTAAGGGTCGGAGAGACCCAGTACTTC
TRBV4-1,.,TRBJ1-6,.,CASSQDKGSPLHF,TGCGCCAGCAGCCAAGATAAGGGCTCACCCCTCCACTTT
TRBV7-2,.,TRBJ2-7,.,CASSLVGGREQYF,TGTGCCAGCAGCTTAGTTGGGGGCCGCGAGCAGTACTTC
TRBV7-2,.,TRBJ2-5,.,CASSLSSETQYF,TGTGCCAGCAGCTTATCTTCTGAGACCCAGTACTTC
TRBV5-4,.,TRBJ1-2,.,CASRSGQLTNYGYTF,TGTGCCAGCAGATCTGGACAGCTAACTAACTATGGCTACACCTTC
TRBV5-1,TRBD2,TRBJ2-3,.,CASSLRLAGGRSASTDTQYF,TGCGCCAGCAGCTTAAGACTAGCGGGGGGCAGATCAGCTAGCACAGATACGCAGTATTTT
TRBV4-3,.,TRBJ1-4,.,CASSQSTQSDRKLFF,TGCGCCAGCAGCCAATCGACGCAATCCGACCGTAAACTGTTTTTT
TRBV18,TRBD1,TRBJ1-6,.,CASSPPTGGNDSPLHF,TGTGCCAGCTCACCTCCGACAGGGGGCAATGATTCACCCCTCCACTTT
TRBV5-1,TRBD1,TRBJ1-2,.,CASSEGTAVYGYTF,TGCGCCAGCAGCGAGGGGACAGCCGTCTATGGCTACACCTTC
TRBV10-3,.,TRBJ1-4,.,CAAGAEGEKLFF,TGTGCCGCGGGTGCAGAAGGTGAAAAACTGTTTTTT
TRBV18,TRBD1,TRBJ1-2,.,CASSAGTGTYGYTF,TGTGCCAGCTCGGCCGGGACAGGGACCTATGGCTACACCTTC
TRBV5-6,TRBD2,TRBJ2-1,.,CASSPTSGRYNEQFF,TGTGCCAGCAGCCCGACTAGCGGGAGATACAATGAGCAGTTCTTC
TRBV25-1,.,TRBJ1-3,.,CASSESGSGGNTIYF,TGTGCCAGCAGTGAATCCGGCTCCGGGGGAAACACCATATATTTT
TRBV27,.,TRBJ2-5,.,CASSLLAAPETQYF,TGTGCCAGCAGTTTATTAGCGGCCCCAGAGACCCAGTACTTC
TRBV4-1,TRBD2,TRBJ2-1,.,CASSQLAGGRRYEQFF,TGCGCCAGCAGCCAACTAGCGGGGGGGCGTCGGTATGAGCAGTTCTTC
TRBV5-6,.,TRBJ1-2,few,CASSLEGGGYGYTF,TGTGCCAGCAGCTTGGAGGGGGGCGGCTATGGCTACACCTTC
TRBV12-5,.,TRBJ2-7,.,CASGLTGLAYEQYF,TGTGCTAGTGGACTCACCGGTCTGGCCTACGAGCAGTACTTC
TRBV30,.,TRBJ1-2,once,CAWSGEGRDGYTF,TGTGCCTGGTCCGGCGAGGGGCGCGATGGCTACACCTTC
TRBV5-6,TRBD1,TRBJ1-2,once,CASSLSTGGAVYGYTF,TGTGCCAGCAGCTTGTCGACAGGGGGCGCGGTCTATGGCTACACCTTC
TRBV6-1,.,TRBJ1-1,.,CASSVGVRGTEAFF,TGTGCCAGCAGTGTCGGGGTCAGGGGCACTGAAGCTTTCTTT
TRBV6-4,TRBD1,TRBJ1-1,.,CASRETGGTEAFF,TGTGCCAGCAGAGAAACAGGGGGCACTGAAGCTTTCTTT
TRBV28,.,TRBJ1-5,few,CASTPGGNSNQPQHF,TGTGCCAGCACCCCGGGGGGGAACAGCAATCAGCCCCAGCATTTT
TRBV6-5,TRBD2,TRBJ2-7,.,CASGRLAGYEQYF,TGTGCCAGCGGAAGACTAGCGGGGTACGAGCAGTACTTC
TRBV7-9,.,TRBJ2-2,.,CASSVTGPNTGELFF,TGTGCCAGCAGCGTGACCGGGCCGAACACCGGGGAGCTGTTTTTT
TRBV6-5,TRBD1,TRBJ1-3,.,CASSGQELTGNTIYF,TGTGCCAGCAGTGGACAGGAATTAACCGGAAACACCATATATTTT
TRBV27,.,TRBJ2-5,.,CASSLSTWGETQYF,TGTGCCAGCAGTTTATCGACCTGGGGTGAGACCCAGTACTTC
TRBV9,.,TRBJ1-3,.,CASSVNWASGNTIYF,TGTGCCAGCAGCGTAAATTGGGCCTCTGGAAACACCATATATTTT
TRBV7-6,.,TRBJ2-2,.,CASSLFETDTGELFF,TGTGCCAGCAGCTTATTCGAGACCGACACCGGGGAGCTGTTTTTT
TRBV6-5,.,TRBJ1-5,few,CASSSRWNNQPQHF,TGTGCCAGCAGTTCCAGATGGAACAATCAGCCCCAGCATTTT
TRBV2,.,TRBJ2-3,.,CASRAGDTQYF,TGTGCCAGCAGAGCGGGAGATACGCAGTATTTT
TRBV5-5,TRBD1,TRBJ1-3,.,CASSRGQLTGNTIYF,TGTGCCAGCAGTCGGGGACAGCTCACTGGAAACACCATATATTTT
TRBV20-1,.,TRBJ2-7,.,CSARDDYEQYF,TGCAGTGCTAGAGATGACTACGAGCAGTACTTC
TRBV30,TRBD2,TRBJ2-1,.,CAWSGARTSGSSNEQFF,TGTGCCTGGAGCGGCGCGAGGACTAGCGGGAGTAGTAATGAGCAGTTCTTC
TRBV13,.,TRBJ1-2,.,CASSLDVFNLHF,TGTGCCAGCAGCTTAGATGTCTTTAATTTGCACTTC
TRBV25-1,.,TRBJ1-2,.,CASSELGRGYGYTF,TGTGCCAGCAGTGAATTGGGTAGGGGCTATGGCTACACCTTC
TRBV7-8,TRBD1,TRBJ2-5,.,CASTKRGQGETQYF,TGTGCCAGCACCAAACGGGGACAGGGCGAGACCCAGTACTTC
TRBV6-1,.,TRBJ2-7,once,CASSEAGGAKPYEQYF,TGTGCCAGCAGTGAAGCGGGGGGTGCGAAGCCCTACGAGCAGTACTTC
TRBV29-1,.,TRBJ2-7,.,CSALPVAYEQYF,TGCAGCGCCTTGCCCGTAGCCTACGAGCAGTACTTC
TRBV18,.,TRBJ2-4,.,CASSPELQFLDKNIQYF,TGTGCCAGCTCACCGGAACTACAATTTTTAGACAAAAACATTCAGTACTTC
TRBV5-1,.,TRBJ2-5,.,CASSSQGGGFEETQYF,TGCGCCAGCAGCTCCCAGGGAGGAGGGTTCGAAGAGACCCAGTACTTC
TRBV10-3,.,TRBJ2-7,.,CAISERESYEQYF,TGTGCCATCAGTGAGAGGGAGTCCTACGAGCAGTACTTC
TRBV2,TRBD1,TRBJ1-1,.,CASRFGQVGNTEAFF,TGTGCCAGCAGGTTCGGACAGGTCGGGAACACTGAAGCTTTCTTT
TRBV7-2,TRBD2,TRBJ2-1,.,CASSSSLAGGYEQFF,TGTGCCAGCAGCTCCTCACTAGCGGGCGGGTATGAGCAGTTCTTC
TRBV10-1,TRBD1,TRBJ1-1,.,CASSPGTGEAFF,TGCGCCAGCAGCCCCGGGACAGGTGAAGCTTTCTTT